Following are 13 T cell receptor beta chains from one sample sequenced in a study of beta chain features in type 1 diabetes (dated 2018 in TCRdb). Libraries came from the immunoSEQ multiplex PCR assay. The entire amount of isolated RNA was reverse transcribed using the High Capacity cDNA Reverse Transcription Kit, so the sequenced TCRB transcripts were expressed ones. Imported from immuneACCESS, the table was reduced by TCRdb to in-frame sequences with V and J called. These copies leave out some clones; in studies compared against another copy, an unresolved V gene accounts for under half, and the cause of the remainder is not known. In this sample the table shows about 210,000 clones, approximately 11% of which occur a single time. The ten largest make up approximately 1.4% of the sample. The sample comprised central memory CD4+ T cells from blood. The receptors here all came from a man aged 18 to 35 in good health.

This clone has just a few counts. The CDR3 is CASNSGQGNTEAFF. The CDR3 DNA is TGCGCCAGCAACTCGGGACAGGGAAACACTGAAGCTTTCTTT. J is TRBJ1-1 and V is TRBV5-1; 9 positions match TRBD1. The CDR3 is 14 amino acids. The trim removed 6 bases at V and 2 bases at J, leaving 5 bases unmatched. Germline-derived CDR1 and CDR2 are SGHRS and YFSETQ.

This clone was seen more than once but under ten times. The V gene is TRBV7-2, the J gene TRBJ1-2, with TRBD1 matching 10 bases. Trimming removed 5 bases from V and 4 bases from J; junction bases left unmatched: 7. Germline assignment: CDR1 SGHTA and CDR2 FQGNSA. The CDR3 runs 15 residues. The CDR3 is CASSEDRGESYGYTF. The CDR3 DNA reads TGTGCCAGCAGCGAGGACAGGGGGGAAAGCTATGGCTACACCTTC.

This CDR3 reads CASSFGTDADQPQHF. For the CDR3, the DNA is TGTGCCAGCAGTTTCGGGACGGACGCCGATCAGCCCCAGCATTTT. The chain joins TRBV27 to TRBJ1-5; weak D call: TRBD1 (5 bases). The germline V and J ends were trimmed by 3 bases and 5 bases, with 14 bases remaining between them. CDR1 and CDR2 from the germline V gene are MNHEY and SMNVEV (reference sequence). The CDR3 consists of 15 residues.

As DNA, the CDR3 is TGTGCCAGCAGTGAATATCGACTAGCGGTTAACAATGAGCAGTTCTTC. Its translation is CASSEYRLAVNNEQFF. The rearrangement links TRBV25-1 to TRBJ2-1, with 9 bases identical to TRBD2. The CDR3 runs to 16 residues. The germline V gene has CDR1 MGHDK and CDR2 SYGVNS. V shed 0 bases and J 5 bases; nucleotides not matched to a gene: 5.

This clone was observed a few times. V usage is TRBV10-3 and J usage is TRBJ2-1; 9 positions match TRBD2. CDR1 and CDR2 from the germline V gene are ENHRY and SYGVKD. This CDR3 region has 16 residues. After removal of 6 bases from V and 1 base from J, the junction contained 7 bases not matched to a gene. The CDR3 loop reads CAIRPLAGASYNEQFF. In DNA form, the CDR3 reads TGTGCCATCAGGCCTTTAGCGGGAGCATCCTACAATGAGCAGTTCTTC.

Details on this clone: Other DNA sequences in this specimen translate into the identical CDR3. This sequence joins TRBV5-1 and TRBJ2-1; D may be TRBD1 or TRBD2 (5 bases each). Germline values: CDR1 SGHRS, CDR2 YFSETQ. The germline V and J ends were trimmed by 0 bases and 5 bases, with 6 bases remaining between them. The CDR3 length is 13 residues. As DNA, the CDR3 is TGCGCCAGCAGCTTGGGAGGGGACAATGAGCAGTTCTTC. Translating it yields CASSLGGDNEQFF.

V usage is TRBV5-1 and J usage is TRBJ2-7; 11 bases are shared with TRBD1. Germline V CDR1 and CDR2: SGHRS, YFSETQ. Trimming took 4 bases from V and 6 from J; bases not matched to a gene: 6. This CDR3 is built from 14 residues. The DNA of the CDR3 is TGCGCCAGCAGCCCCCCGGGACAGGGGGGCGAGCAGTACTTC. It yields the protein CASSPPGQGGEQYF.

This clone was counted ten times or more. The chain combines TRBV2 with TRBJ2-4; a weak D match, TRBD1 (5 bases). The CDR3 is made up of 15 amino acids. The V gene lost 8 bases and the J gene lost 0 bases, with 14 bases spanning the gap. Germline V gene sequence: CDR1 SNHLY, CDR2 FYNNEI. For the CDR3, the DNA is TGTGCCAGCGCGAACAATGACAGAGCCAAAAACATTCAGTACTTC. Its translation: CASANNDRAKNIQYF.

This clone turned up a few times. The rearrangement links TRBV5-1 to TRBJ2-7; D is perhaps TRBD2 (5 bases). There are 15 residues in the CDR3. Germline loops: CDR1 SGHRS, CDR2 YFSETQ. Trimming stripped 4 bases from V and 3 bases from J, with 17 bases between. The CDR3 nucleotides are TGCGCCAGCAGCCCGCCCGGTGACGGGAACTACGAGCAGTACTTC. It is translated as CASSPPGDGNYEQYF.

This clone was counted a few times. The V and J genes are TRBV27 and TRBJ2-5, with 13 bases lining up with TRBD2. Trimming cost V 6 bases and J 2 bases; bases outside gene matches: 3. CDR3 length equals 15 residues. Germline CDR1 reads MNHEY; CDR2 reads SMNVEV (reference sequence). The CDR3 loop is CASRRLAGGQETQYF. For the CDR3, the DNA is TGTGCCAGCAGGCGACTAGCGGGAGGTCAAGAGACCCAGTACTTC.

On this clone: At one boundary the junction diverges from the germline segment, which might be a read error. J is TRBJ2-6 and V is TRBV7-9; a possible D gene is TRBD1 (5 bases). This CDR3 has 15 amino acids. The germline V gene encodes CDR1 SEHNR and CDR2 FQNEAQ (reference sequence). The CDR3: CASSFQRSGANILTF. DNA for the CDR3: TGTGCCAGCAGCTTCCAGAGAAGTGGGGCCAACATCCTGACTTTC. The whole variable domain, filled in from reference TRBV7-9 and TRBJ2-6, reads DTGVSQNPRHKITKRGQNVTFRCDPISEHNRLYWYRQTLGQGPEFLTYFQNEAQLEKSRLLSDRFSAERPKGSFSTLEIQRTEQGDSAMYLCASSFQRSGANILTFGAGSRLTVL.

This clone was detected only a few times. Other DNA sequences in this sample translate to the same CDR3. The rearrangement joins TRBV5-1 to TRBJ2-3, with 10 bases fitting TRBD2. V shed 2 bases, J shed 4 bases, and the junction held 7 bases outside the gene matches. There are 16 residues in the CDR3. Germline CDR1 and CDR2: SGHRS and YFSETQ. CDR3: CASSLGLAEGADTQYF. In DNA form, the CDR3 reads TGCGCCAGCAGCTTAGGACTAGCGGAAGGTGCAGATACGCAGTATTTT.

This clone was picked up a small number of times. The chain links TRBV5-6 to TRBJ2-1; possible D gene TRBD1, 5 bases. The germline V gene has CDR1 SGHDT and CDR2 YYEEEE. V was pared by 5 bases and J by 10 bases, with 16 bases between. The CDR3 length is 13 residues. The CDR3 DNA reads as TGTGCCAGCAGTCTCGGACGCCCAGGGGAGCAGTTCTTC. Its translation is CASSLGRPGEQFF.